Below, 32 T cell receptor beta chains from the same sample are listed, as sequenced in a study of PD-L1 blockade in urothelial cancer. Time point here: peripheral blood 6 weeks after treatment start. The protocol was immunoSEQ multiplex PCR, while the TCRdb copy is restricted to in-frame clones and leaves out a portion. Of some 75,000 clones detected, roughly 90% appear once; the ten largest clones hold 0.87%. The sequencing here drew on PBMCs, taken around atezolizumab (anti-PD-L1) treatment. Receptor source: a woman of 80 years or more with urothelial cancer.

The V and J genes are TRBV30 and TRBJ1-4; no clear D gene. This CDR3 has 13 residues. Germline V gives CDR1 GTSNPN, CDR2 SVGIG (reference sequence). V lost 1 base, J lost 2 bases, and 5 bases lay in between. CDR3 in DNA: TGTGCCTGGAGTGACGGTACTAATGAAAAACTGTTTTTT. Translating gives CAWSDGTNEKLFF.

In nucleotides, the CDR3 is TGCGCCAGCAGTTCCGGGACACCGAGCGGAGCTTTCTTT. This translates into CASSSGTPSGAFF. V and J are TRBV10-1 and TRBJ1-1; D possibly corresponds to TRBD1 (6 bases). The CDR3 spans 13 residues. Germline CDR1 reads WNHNN; CDR2 reads SYGVQD (reference sequence). V was pared by 5 bases and J by 10 bases, with 17 bases between.

This clone was seen a handful of times. The CDR3 coding sequence is TGTGCCAGCAGGAATACCCCAGGGACTAATGAAAAACTGTTTTTT. It yields the protein CASRNTPGTNEKLFF. The chain joins TRBV27 to TRBJ1-4, with D perhaps matching TRBD1 (5 bases). Germline CDR1 and CDR2: MNHEY and SMNVEV (reference sequence). V was trimmed by 6 bases and J by 2 bases, leaving 13 bases between them. This CDR3 is 15 amino acids long.

This clone was detected only once. The chain couples TRBV6-5 to TRBJ1-6; 8 bases align to TRBD1. Germline values: CDR1 MNHEY, CDR2 SVGAGI. The J segment lost 7 bases and the V segment lost 5 bases, leaving 4 bases of the junction unmatched. The CDR3 is 14 amino acids. The CDR3 region is CASSQGAPNSPLHF. The CDR3 DNA sequence: TGTGCCAGCAGTCAGGGGGCTCCCAATTCACCCCTCCACTTT.

The rearrangement links TRBV30 to TRBJ2-5; 12 nucleotides agree with TRBD2. The germline V gene has CDR1 GTSNPN and CDR2 SVGIG (reference sequence). The junction had 8 bases not matched to a gene; V was cut back by 2 bases and J by 4 bases. The CDR3 has 16 amino acids. The CDR3 loop reads CAWSSLAGGWGETQYF. CDR3 in DNA: TGTGCCTGGAGTTCCCTAGCGGGAGGGTGGGGAGAGACCCAGTACTTC.

This clone was detected only once. CDR3 bases: TGTGCCAGCAGCGGACAGGGGGCCGGGGAGCAGTACTTC. Its protein product is CASSGQGAGEQYF. The chain is built from TRBV9 and TRBJ2-7; 10 nucleotides line up with TRBD1. Trimming cost V 3 bases and J 7 bases; bases outside gene matches: 4. This CDR3 comprises 13 residues. The V gene's germline CDR1 is SGDLS and CDR2 YYNGEE.

The V and J genes are TRBV5-8 and TRBJ2-1; possible D gene TRBD1, 5 bases. V was shortened by 4 bases and J by 6 bases, with 14 bases between the two germline ends. Germline V gene sequence: CDR1 SGHTS, CDR2 YDEGEE. CDR3 size: 14 residues. The CDR3 reads CASSPSGNVNEQFF. DNA for the CDR3: TGTGCCAGCAGCCCCTCAGGGAATGTCAATGAGCAGTTCTTC.

The CDR3 coding sequence is TGTGCCAGCAGCGCCGCAGGGGGCCCCCAGTACTTC. Protein product: CASSAAGGPQYF. The chain employs TRBV14 and TRBJ2-7, with 8 nucleotides matching TRBD1. This CDR3 region has 12 residues. V lost 5 bases, J lost 10 bases, and 7 bases stayed unmatched. Per germline, CDR1 SGHDN and CDR2 FVKESK.

The chain has TRBV10-3 and TRBJ1-1; 9 nucleotides match TRBD1. Per the germline V gene, CDR1 is ENHRY and CDR2 is SYGVKD. The CDR3 has 12 residues. J lost 7 bases, V lost 10 bases, and 7 bases had no gene match. The CDR3 nucleotides read TGTGCCACACAGGGGGCGTCGAGTGAAGCTTTCTTT. This encodes CATQGASSEAFF.

The V gene is TRBV13, the J gene TRBJ1-1, with D tentatively TRBD1 (5 bases). Germline CDR1 is PRHDT and CDR2 is FYEKMQ (reference sequence). CDR3 length: 14 residues. V lost 6 bases to trimming and J lost 1 base, with 12 bases between them. DNA for the CDR3: TGTGCCAGCAGTCCAACCAGGGAGAACACTGAAGCTTTCTTT. Protein product: CASSPTRENTEAFF.

DNA of the CDR3: TGCGCCAGCAGGAGTGGCCAGGGTGGCTATGGCTACACCTTC. It translates to CASRSGQGGYGYTF. The gene calls are TRBV5-1 and TRBJ1-2, with a tentative D call TRBD1 (5 bases). Germline-derived CDR1 and CDR2 are SGHRS and YFSETQ. V shed 5 bases and J shed 4 bases, with 15 bases lying between them. This CDR3 is built from 14 residues.

The CDR3, as DNA: TGTGCCAGCAGTTACCGGTTAAACACTGAAGCTTTCTTT. This sequence encodes CASSYRLNTEAFF. The V call is TRBV27, the J call TRBJ1-1, with D unclear. The CDR3 sequence is 13 residues long. The germline V and J ends were trimmed by 4 bases and 2 bases, with 8 bases remaining between them. CDR1 MNHEY and CDR2 SMNVEV come from the germline V gene (reference sequence).

This chain uses TRBV7-9 with TRBJ1-2; TRBD1 agrees at 7 bases. Germline V gene data show CDR1 as SEHNR and CDR2 as FQNEAQ (reference sequence). This CDR3 comprises 13 residues. The junction had 4 bases not matched to a gene; V was cut back by 5 bases and J by 4 bases. The CDR3 bases are TGTGCCAGCAGCCCTGGGACAGTCTATGGCTACACCTTC. It encodes CASSPGTVYGYTF.

This clone appeared once. The rearrangement uses TRBV5-1 and TRBJ1-4, with D possibly matching TRBD1 (5 bases). Germline CDR1 is SGHRS and CDR2 is YFSETQ. Trimming stripped 5 bases from V and 2 bases from J, with 7 bases between. The CDR3 contains 13 residues. CDR3 in amino acids: CASSRGTNEKLFF. The CDR3 DNA follows: TGCGCCAGCAGTAGGGGCACTAATGAAAAACTGTTTTTT.

This clone was seen only once. The chain recombines TRBV27 with TRBJ2-7; 10 bases fit TRBD2. Trimming at V came to 5 bases and at J to 3 bases, leaving 19 bases not matched to a gene. CDR3 size: 19 residues. Germline-derived CDR1 and CDR2 are MNHEY and SMNVEV (reference sequence). Here the CDR3 reads CASSPTMITGLARIYEQYF. The CDR3 bases are TGTGCCAGCAGTCCAACTATGATAACGGGACTAGCGAGAATCTACGAGCAGTACTTC.

Here the CDR3 reads CASSLVERNEKLFF. The CDR3 coding sequence is TGTGCCAGCAGCTTGGTGGAGAGGAATGAAAAACTGTTTTTT. This sequence joins TRBV7-6 and TRBJ1-4; no clear D. Germline-derived CDR1 and CDR2 are SGHVS and FNYEAQ. The CDR3 extends over 14 amino acids. Trimming took off 3 bases at V and 5 bases at J, with 10 bases between the two ends.

The chain couples TRBV28 to TRBJ2-3; the D gene is possibly TRBD1 (5 bases). Germline assignment: CDR1 MDHEN and CDR2 SYDVKM. The length of the CDR3 is 17 residues. Trimming took off 2 bases at V and 2 bases at J, with 17 bases between the two ends. DNA of the CDR3: TGTGCCAGCAGTTTACTCGGTACAGGAGAAGACACAGATACGCAGTATTTT. It specifies CASSLLGTGEDTDTQYF. The full variable domain, completed using reference TRBV28 and TRBJ2-3, is DVKVTQSSRYLVKRTGEKVFLECVQDMDHENMFWYRQDPGLGLRLIYFSYDVKMKEKGDIPEGYSVSREKKERFSLILESASTNQTSMYLCASSLLGTGEDTDTQYFGPGTRLTVL.

The rearrangement joins TRBV18 to TRBJ1-2; tentatively, D is TRBD1 (6 bases). CDR1 and CDR2 from the germline V gene are KGHSH and LQKENI. V dropped 3 bases and J dropped 8 bases, with 10 bases sitting between them. This CDR3 comprises 12 residues. The CDR3 DNA is TGTGCCAGCTCACCCTACAGGGAAGGCTACACCTTC. Its translation is CASSPYREGYTF.

V usage is TRBV19 and J usage is TRBJ1-1; D may be TRBD1 (5 bases). Trimming removed 7 bases from V and 0 bases from J, with 15 bases in between. CDR1 is LNHDA and CDR2 is SQIVND in the germline V gene (reference sequence). The CDR3 is made up of 15 amino acids. The CDR3 reads CASKLGHQVNTEAFF. CDR3 nucleotides: TGTGCCAGTAAGTTAGGACACCAAGTGAACACTGAAGCTTTCTTT.

The gene calls are TRBV6-1 and TRBJ1-3, with TRBD1 matching 10 bases. This CDR3 region has 17 residues. With V trimmed by 4 bases and J by 1 base, 7 bases remained unmatched. The germline V gene encodes CDR1 MNHNS and CDR2 SASEGT. CDR3: CASSAWTGGTSGNTIYF. The CDR3 nucleotides are TGTGCCAGCAGTGCCTGGACAGGGGGTACGTCTGGAAACACCATATATTTT.

This CDR3 is CASSPGTGNTIYF. Written as DNA, the CDR3 is TGCGCCAGCAGTCCCGGGACAGGGAACACCATATATTTT. The rearrangement links TRBV10-1 to TRBJ1-3; 9 bases align to TRBD1. V lost 5 bases to trimming and J lost 7 bases; unmatched junction nucleotides: 3. CDR1 is WNHNN and CDR2 is SYGVQD in the germline V gene (reference sequence). The CDR3 sequence is 13 residues long.

This clone was recorded only once. This chain connects TRBV2 to TRBJ2-3; 10 bases map to TRBD2. V was pared by 6 bases and J by 5 bases, with 8 bases of the junction left unmatched. The CDR3 contains 15 residues. CDR1 and CDR2 from the germline V gene are SNHLY and FYNNEI. CDR3 loop: CASRALAGVQDTQYF. DNA for the CDR3: TGTGCCAGCAGGGCTCTAGCGGGAGTACAAGATACGCAGTATTTT.

The chain has TRBV7-9 and TRBJ1-5; no definite D call. This CDR3 comprises 14 residues. The V gene's germline CDR1 is SEHNR and CDR2 FQNEAQ (reference sequence). V shed 5 bases and J shed 7 bases, with 15 bases lying between them. The CDR3 loop is CASSPPEVRQPQHF. The CDR3 DNA follows: TGTGCCAGCAGCCCCCCCGAGGTACGGCAGCCCCAGCATTTT.

V gene TRBV18 combines with J gene TRBJ2-3; D gene uncertain. The CDR3 is 12 amino acids. Germline lookup yields CDR1 KGHSH and CDR2 LQKENI. Trimming removed 5 bases at V and 5 bases at J, with 8 bases between. This CDR3 is CASSGEGDTQYF. The CDR3 DNA is TGTGCCAGCTCAGGAGAAGGAGATACGCAGTATTTT. Supplemented by reference TRBV18 and TRBJ2-3, the full variable domain reads NAGVMQNPRHLVRRRGQEARLRCSPMKGHSHVYWYRQLPEEGLKFMVYLQKENIIDESGMPKERFSAEFPKEGPSILRIQQVVRGDSAAYFCASSGEGDTQYFGPGTRLTVL.

The rearrangement links TRBV28 to TRBJ2-7; 8 bases align to TRBD1. The V gene's germline CDR1 is MDHEN and CDR2 SYDVKM. V was clipped by 4 bases and J by 2 bases; unmatched bases: 7. The CDR3 spans 15 residues. The CDR3 here is CASSSTGGPAYEQYF. CDR3 nucleotides: TGTGCCAGCAGTTCCACAGGGGGGCCGGCCTACGAGCAGTACTTC.

V and J are TRBV11-2 and TRBJ2-7, with 12 bases fitting TRBD2. The CDR3 covers 15 residues. V trimming: 10 bases; J trimming: 0 bases; junction bases outside the gene matches: 7. From germline, CDR1 is SGHAT and CDR2 FQNNGV. The CDR3 loop is CATSKGLAGSYEQYF. The CDR3, as DNA: TGTGCCACCTCGAAGGGACTAGCGGGCTCCTACGAGCAGTACTTC.

In its sample, this clone was seen once. V usage is TRBV28 and J usage is TRBJ2-3; 7 bases line up with TRBD1. In germline, CDR1 is MDHEN, CDR2 SYDVKM. This CDR3 contains 14 residues. The junction had 5 bases not matched to a gene; V was cut back by 6 bases and J by 2 bases. The CDR3 coding sequence is TGTGCCAGCAGCTTGGGACAGCCCACAGATACGCAGTATTTT. It is translated as CASSLGQPTDTQYF.

The CDR3 nucleotides are TGTGCCACCAGCTGGGTGCCCCGGACAGGCCAAGAGACCCAGTACTTC. This sequence encodes CATSWVPRTGQETQYF. This rearrangement joins TRBV15 to TRBJ2-5; 7 bases line up with TRBD1. The germline gives CDR1 LNHNV, CDR2 YYDKDF (reference sequence). CDR3 length: 16 amino acids. With 5 bases clipped from V and 1 base from J, the junction kept 10 bases outside the gene matches.

V is TRBV7-2 and J is TRBJ2-3; 11 bases are a match to TRBD2. Trimming at V came to 5 bases and at J to 2 bases, leaving 6 bases not matched to a gene. The CDR3 runs to 16 residues. Germline CDR1 reads SGHTA; CDR2 reads FQGNSA. The CDR3 coding sequence is TGTGCCAGCAGCCTAAGTAGCGGGAGGGTCACAGATACGCAGTATTTT. Its translation: CASSLSSGRVTDTQYF.

This clone was seen a handful of times. The chain is built from TRBV10-2 and TRBJ1-2, with TRBD1 as a possible D gene (5 bases). The CDR3 is 12 amino acids. V was trimmed by 6 bases and J by 4 bases, leaving 9 bases between them. Looked up from germline, CDR1 is WSHSY and CDR2 is SAAADI. CDR3 region: CASSQGGYGYTF. In DNA form, the CDR3 reads TGCGCCAGCAGCCAGGGCGGCTATGGCTACACCTTC.

J is TRBJ1-5 and V is TRBV2, with a tentative D call TRBD1 (5 bases). V was cut by 2 bases and J by 3 bases, with 14 bases left in between. This CDR3 comprises 16 residues. Germline CDR1 SNHLY, CDR2 FYNNEI. The CDR3 spells CASSELGRVVNQPQHF. In DNA, the CDR3 is TGTGCCAGCAGTGAATTGGGCAGGGTGGTCAATCAGCCCCAGCATTTT. Drawing the rest from reference TRBV2 and TRBJ1-5, the complete variable domain is EPEVTQTPSHQVTQMGQEVILRCVPISNHLYFYWYRQILGQKVEFLVSFYNNEISEKSEIFDDQFSVERPDGSNFTLKIRSTKLEDSAMYFCASSELGRVVNQPQHFGDGTRLSIL.

Here the CDR3 DNA reads TGTGCCAGCAGTGAGGCCCTACTAGGCTACACCTTC. Protein product: CASSEALLGYTF. This chain links TRBV2 with TRBJ1-2; D ambiguous. Germline values: CDR1 SNHLY, CDR2 FYNNEI. V gave up 3 bases and J gave up 8 bases, with 10 bases separating them. This CDR3 comprises 12 residues. Using reference TRBV2 and TRBJ1-2 for the parts outside the CDR3, the full variable domain is EPEVTQTPSHQVTQMGQEVILRCVPISNHLYFYWYRQILGQKVEFLVSFYNNEISEKSEIFDDQFSVERPDGSNFTLKIRSTKLEDSAMYFCASSEALLGYTFGSGTRLTVV.